This paragraph reports one T cell receptor (beta chain). Its antigen is not known. Unique molecular identifiers were present on cDNA, and template switching added a universal primer site. In TCRdb, the 5' RACE reads were re-called with MiXCR into one record per CDR3 protein. The sample includes more than 1.5 million distinct CDR3 sequences, 25% to 35% of them seen just once. The CDR3 contains 14 residues. V was clipped by 1 base and J by 7 bases; unmatched bases: 5. Germline CDR1 MGHRA, CDR2 YSYEKL. This specimen comes from a study of identical twins. Study outcomes and limitations: Cord blood beta clonotypes present at high abundance carried fewer insertions; no such pattern appeared in memory repertoires.

This TCR was recovered from a newborn girl in good health. Material for sequencing was cord blood. V usage is TRBV4-1 and J usage is TRBJ1-2; TRBD1 aligns across 8 bases. CDR3 sequence: CASSQGQGKGGYTF. The CDR3 nucleotides read TGCGCCAGCAGCCAAGGACAGGGGAAAGGTGGCTACACCTTC.